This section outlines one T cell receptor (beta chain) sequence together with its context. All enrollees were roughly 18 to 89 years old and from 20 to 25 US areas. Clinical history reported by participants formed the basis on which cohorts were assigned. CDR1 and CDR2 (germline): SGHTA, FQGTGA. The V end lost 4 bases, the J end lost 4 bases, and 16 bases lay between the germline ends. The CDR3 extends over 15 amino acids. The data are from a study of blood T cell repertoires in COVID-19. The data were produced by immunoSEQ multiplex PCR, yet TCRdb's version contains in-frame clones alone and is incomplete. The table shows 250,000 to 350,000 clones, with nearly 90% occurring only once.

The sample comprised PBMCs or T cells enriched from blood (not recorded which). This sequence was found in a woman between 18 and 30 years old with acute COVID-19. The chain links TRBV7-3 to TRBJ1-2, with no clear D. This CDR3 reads CASSSHPGGSYGYTF. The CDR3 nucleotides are TGTGCCAGCAGCTCCCATCCTGGAGGGTCCTATGGCTACACCTTC.